The 5 T cell receptor beta chains reported below all come from one sample, sequenced in a study of neurological immune-mediated disorders. Using its own MiXCR run on the 5' RACE reads, TCRdb lists one record per CDR3 protein. The sample includes about 92,000 distinct CDR3 sequences, under 4.5% of them seen just once. Sequenced material: PBMCs. The source is a woman aged 50 to 65 with multiple sclerosis.

This clonotype was observed at least ten times. V is TRBV20-1 and J is TRBJ1-1; D is uncertain. This CDR3 spans 10 amino acids. Trimming removed 3 bases from V and 3 bases from J, with 2 bases in between. Germline V gene lookup returns CDR1 DFQATT and CDR2 SNEGSKA (reference sequence). CDR3 region: CSASYTEAFF. The CDR3 DNA reads as TGCAGTGCTAGTTACACTGAAGCTTTCTTT.

This clonotype was picked up many times. This CDR3 is CARTGYLPTTDTQYF. CDR3 nucleotide sequence: TGTGCCAGGACAGGGTACCTGCCTACGACAGATACGCAGTATTTT. The chain carries TRBV2 and TRBJ2-3, with 7 bases aligning to TRBD1. V gave up 9 bases and J gave up 3 bases; unmatched junction bases: 12. This CDR3 is 15 amino acids long. Germline lookup yields CDR1 SNHLY and CDR2 FYNNEI.

A remark on this clonotype: Being one base from a much bigger clone, this may be a read error. This chain uses TRBV20-1 with TRBJ2-2; the D gene is possibly TRBD1 (6 bases). This CDR3 has 13 residues. Trimming took 8 bases from V and 3 from J, leaving 13 bases between them. From germline, CDR1 is DFQATT and CDR2 SNEGSKA (reference sequence). CDR3 DNA: TGCAGTCACTATAAGGGGGACACCGGGGAGCTGTTTTTT. This encodes CSHYKGDTGELFF.

This clonotype was picked up many times. The CDR3 region has the DNA TGCAGTGCTAGACTCCCGGGGGGCGCGGAAGGCTACACCTTC. This translates into CSARLPGGAEGYTF. The chain links TRBV20-1 to TRBJ1-2; a weak D match, TRBD1 (6 bases). Germline V gene sequence: CDR1 DFQATT, CDR2 SNEGSKA (reference sequence). The CDR3 sequence is 14 residues long. V was pared by 2 bases and J by 8 bases, with 18 bases between.

With respect to this clonotype: A much bigger clone sits one base away, suggesting this may be a read error. The chain links TRBV7-2 to TRBJ2-5; TRBD1 matches 7 bases. This CDR3 is 15 amino acids long. The V gene's germline CDR1 is SGHTA and CDR2 FQGNSA. The V and J ends lost 4 bases and 5 bases, in that order; junction bases with no gene match: 10. The CDR3 loop reads CASSSQGLQGETQYF. The DNA of the CDR3 is TGTGCCAGCAGCTCCCAGGGGCTACAGGGGGAGACCCAGTACTTC.